This T cell receptor beta chain appears in the sequencing data of a study of breast tumors, draining lymph nodes, adjacent tissues (dated by TCRdb to between 2015 and 2016). As for the study more broadly: The study compared TCR beta repertoires across tumor, adjacent nontumor tissue and axillary lymph nodes from breast cancer patients. The study aimed to assess the relationships and possible T-cell exchange between tumor, surrounding tissue and draining lymph node repertoires in human breast cancer. Overall results and qualifications from the work: The conclusion that tumor T cells originate in lymph nodes was presented as consistent with a hypothesis rather than as directly demonstrated. A scenario in which most tumor T cells derive from the lymph node and then expand within tumor tissue was judged to be consistent with the data. In luminal-like breast cancer, tumor and nontumor tissue repertoires resembled each other significantly more than in basal-like breast cancer. Tumor T-cell repertoires showed less diversity than lymph node repertoires and more diversity than nontumor tissue repertoires, and tumor T-cell repertoires showed preferential V and J gene usage.

Lymph node samples were obtained from the axillary draining lymph nodes of breast cancer patients. This clonotype was observed many times. Its antigen remains undetermined. Per-base quality was not reported, and no clone a single base away is much larger than it. The cysteine opens and the phenylalanine closes a CDR3 of 15 amino acids. Of the read, only the CDR3 DNA is kept; its 45 bases are in frame from base 1. V is pared back by 2 bases and J by 5 bases, with 15 bases lying between the germline termini. CDR1 SGHVS and CDR2 FQNEAQ are derived from the germline V gene. Reads for this sample came from an Illumina HiSeq 2000. TCR beta chain libraries were generated by multiplex PCR amplification. The amplified TCR beta chain products were analyzed by high-throughput sequencing. TCRdb reprocessed the public reads (quality trimming at Q25 with fastp, clone calling with MiXCR) and kept in-frame beta chains. Entries that share a CDR3 protein sequence are merged under the most common genes and DNA. For this sample there are approximately 230,000 distinct CDR3 sequences; roughly a third appear just once. 3% to 4% of the sample lies in the top ten.

The origin of this receptor is a female donor with breast cancer. Some clones in this sample may be carry-over from other donors' samples. Material for sequencing was axillary lymph node tissue. Here the chain combines TRBV7-8 and TRBJ2-5, with the D segment possibly TRBD1 or TRBD2, each aligning over 5 bases. The CDR3 protein is CASSLRGAMWETQYF. The nucleotide sequence reads TGTGCCAGCAGCTTAAGAGGGGCCATGTGGGAGACCCAGTACTTC. The reference TRBV7-8 and TRBJ2-5 proteins fill in what lies around the CDR3, so the full variable domain reads GAGVSQSPRYKVAKRGQDVALRCDPISGHVSLFWYQQALGQGPEFLTYFQNEAQLDKSGLPSDRFFAERPEGSVSTLKIQRTQQEDSAVYLCASSLRGAMWETQYFGPGTRLLVL.